A selection of T cell receptor beta chains follows, all from one sample in a study of blood T cell repertoires in COVID-19. Assay used: immunoSEQ multiplex PCR; TCRdb lists only in-frame clones, some missing. Here the sample spans about half a million clones, 80% to 90% being singletons. Input material: peripheral blood. The receptors were sampled from a human donor in a cohort sampled during active COVID-19. The CDR3 runs from the conserved cysteine through the conserved F or W. The order of the fields is clone size, J gene, V gene, CDR3 protein. Clone size appears in some rows only: once, few, many, or a class for an expanded clone.

abundance: once; j_gene: TRBJ1-2; v_gene: TRBV5-1; CDR3aa: CASSRDSDYGYTF
abundance: NA; j_gene: TRBJ2-1; v_gene: TRBV24-1; CDR3aa: CATSDGTRNEQFF
abundance: NA; j_gene: TRBJ2-1; v_gene: TRBV6-1; CDR3aa: CASSDMGGWEGEQFF
abundance: NA; j_gene: TRBJ1-1; v_gene: TRBV12-3/TRBV12-4; CDR3aa: CASSPTGRDAFF
abundance: NA; j_gene: TRBJ2-3; v_gene: TRBV28; CDR3aa: CASRTQQGSTDTQYF
abundance: once; j_gene: TRBJ1-1; v_gene: TRBV23-1; CDR3aa: CASSQFVANTEAFF
abundance: once; j_gene: TRBJ1-5; v_gene: TRBV2; CDR3aa: CASSPSGSLFNQPQHF
abundance: NA; j_gene: TRBJ2-1; v_gene: TRBV6-5; CDR3aa: CASSSSGGFYNEQFF
abundance: NA; j_gene: TRBJ1-4; v_gene: TRBV28; CDR3aa: CASSSLGLEKLFF
abundance: NA; j_gene: TRBJ2-2; v_gene: TRBV2; CDR3aa: CASRFGQVGRRELFF
abundance: few; j_gene: TRBJ1-4; v_gene: TRBV6-2/TRBV6-3; CDR3aa: CASSSLGVATNEKLFF
abundance: NA; j_gene: TRBJ2-7; v_gene: TRBV27; CDR3aa: CASSLRLAERAEQYF
abundance: NA; j_gene: TRBJ1-2; v_gene: TRBV27; CDR3aa: CASSSRAFDGYTF
abundance: NA; j_gene: TRBJ2-7; v_gene: TRBV27; CDR3aa: CASRVGLATYEQYF
abundance: NA; j_gene: TRBJ1-5; v_gene: TRBV9; CDR3aa: CASSVGQGNQPQHF
abundance: NA; j_gene: TRBJ2-1; v_gene: TRBV9; CDR3aa: CASSETSGSYNEQFF
abundance: NA; j_gene: TRBJ2-5; v_gene: TRBV7-7; CDR3aa: CASSSLGWQGGPEETQYF
abundance: NA; j_gene: TRBJ1-4; v_gene: TRBV2; CDR3aa: CASSDDRGTGEKLFF
abundance: NA; j_gene: TRBJ1-5; v_gene: TRBV7-2; CDR3aa: CASSLRGLGQPQHF
abundance: NA; j_gene: TRBJ1-5; v_gene: TRBV27; CDR3aa: CASIIGEGQECNQPQHF
abundance: once; j_gene: TRBJ2-7; v_gene: TRBV3-1/TRBV3-2; CDR3aa: CASSQDRIEGREQYF
abundance: NA; j_gene: TRBJ2-1; v_gene: TRBV9; CDR3aa: CASSGTGGSEQFF
abundance: NA; j_gene: TRBJ2-5; v_gene: TRBV7-8; CDR3aa: CASSYGQGGRETQYF
abundance: once; j_gene: TRBJ2-1; v_gene: TRBV4-2; CDR3aa: CASSREIASGQKKEQFF
abundance: once; j_gene: TRBJ1-6; v_gene: TRBV12-5; CDR3aa: CASGSSGSSPLHF
abundance: NA; j_gene: TRBJ2-2; v_gene: TRBV7-7; CDR3aa: CASGLAGGPDTGELFF
abundance: NA; j_gene: TRBJ1-3; v_gene: TRBV5-1; CDR3aa: CASSPAGSGNTIYF
abundance: NA; j_gene: TRBJ2-1; v_gene: TRBV7-9; CDR3aa: CASSLGQGVYEQFF
abundance: NA; j_gene: TRBJ1-5; v_gene: TRBV29-1; CDR3aa: CSVTTGANNQPQHF
abundance: NA; j_gene: TRBJ1-4; v_gene: TRBV11-2; CDR3aa: CASSFQQGALEKLFF
abundance: NA; j_gene: TRBJ1-6; v_gene: TRBV6-5; CDR3aa: CASSSDRDSLNSPLHF
abundance: NA; j_gene: TRBJ2-1; v_gene: TRBV4-1; CDR3aa: CASSQQAGVNNEQFF
abundance: NA; j_gene: TRBJ1-4; v_gene: TRBV5-4; CDR3aa: CASGPGQGHEKLFF
abundance: once; j_gene: TRBJ2-1; v_gene: TRBV27; CDR3aa: CASSLRGLGGEQFF
abundance: NA; j_gene: TRBJ2-1; v_gene: TRBV6-4; CDR3aa: CASSASGGSGANEQFF
abundance: NA; j_gene: TRBJ1-2; v_gene: TRBV27; CDR3aa: CASSLDVAVNGYTF
abundance: NA; j_gene: TRBJ1-6; v_gene: TRBV28; CDR3aa: CASSRTGRSPLHF
abundance: few; j_gene: TRBJ1-3; v_gene: TRBV30; CDR3aa: CAWRQGVGNTIYF
abundance: NA; j_gene: TRBJ2-3; v_gene: TRBV28; CDR3aa: CASIRTSGSTDTQYF
abundance: once; j_gene: TRBJ2-1; v_gene: TRBV4-2; CDR3aa: CASSRQTSGVLSSYNEQFF
abundance: NA; j_gene: TRBJ2-1; v_gene: TRBV6-5; CDR3aa: CASSKGLAGNNEQFF
abundance: NA; j_gene: TRBJ2-7; v_gene: TRBV4-1; CDR3aa: CASSQERQGAREQYF
abundance: NA; j_gene: TRBJ1-1; v_gene: TRBV28; CDR3aa: CATANRGWAFF
abundance: NA; j_gene: TRBJ2-2; v_gene: TRBV19; CDR3aa: CASAGVELNTGELFF
abundance: NA; j_gene: TRBJ2-7; v_gene: TRBV9; CDR3aa: CASSVSGLAAPYEQYF
abundance: NA; j_gene: TRBJ2-7; v_gene: TRBV6-2/TRBV6-3; CDR3aa: CASSLNRNSYEQYF
abundance: NA; j_gene: TRBJ2-3; v_gene: TRBV7-2; CDR3aa: CASSSFGLAVDGTQYF
abundance: NA; j_gene: TRBJ2-6; v_gene: TRBV5-5; CDR3aa: CASSLAGSSGANVLTF